This T cell receptor (beta chain) emerged from a study of control samples from healthy donors and cancer patients. Here immunoSEQ multiplex PCR was the method, and the copy in TCRdb shows in-frame clones only, minus some. The sample consists of some 95,000 clones, roughly 90% of them appearing once. The CDR3 sequence is 16 residues long. In germline, CDR1 is SGHAT, CDR2 FQNNGV. With 0 bases clipped from V and 6 bases from J, the junction kept 4 bases outside the gene matches. The chain recombines TRBV11-2 with TRBJ2-3; 12 bases fit TRBD2. This clonotype was sampled from a human donor in good health. The donor label of this sample is uncertain. The sample taken for sequencing was blood. As DNA, the CDR3 is TGTGCCAGCAGCTTAGAGGCTAGCGGGGGGGCGGATACGCAGTATTTT. Protein sequence: CASSLEASGGADTQYF.